The rows below give T cell receptor beta chains drawn from one sample of a study of cytomegalovirus exposure and HLA in healthy donors. Assay used: immunoSEQ multiplex PCR; TCRdb lists only in-frame clones, some missing. The sample yields 120,000 or so clones, about three quarters seen once. Material for sequencing was PBMCs. These receptors originate from a woman aged 40-49 years in good health and CMV-seronegative. Each CDR3 is given with its conserved first and last residue. The order of the fields is J gene, V gene, D gene, clone size, CDR3 DNA, CDR3 protein. The D gene is left open where the match is weak. Not every row has a clone size; where given, it reads once, few, many or a size class.

>TRBJ2-2|TRBV5-1|NA|NA
TGCGCCAGCAGCTTGGGAGGAGGGAACACCGGGGAGCTGTTTTTT
CASSLGGGNTGELFF
>TRBJ1-1|TRBV7-2|NA|once
TGTGCCAGCAGCCGAGGAGCGGGGTACACTGAAGCTTTCTTT
CASSRGAGYTEAFF
>TRBJ2-2|TRBV4-1|TRBD2|NA
TGCGCCAGCAGCCCAGAGAGCGGGACCAAGGGCGGGGAGCTGTTTTTT
CASSPESGTKGGELFF
>TRBJ2-7|TRBV7-2|TRBD2|NA
TGTGCCAGCAGCTTAACTCTCTCCAGGGAGGGCTACGAGCAGTACTTC
CASSLTLSREGYEQYF
>TRBJ2-2|TRBV19|TRBD1|NA
TGTGCCAGTAGTATACCTTACAGGGGGCGGAACACCGGGGAGCTGTTTTTT
CASSIPYRGRNTGELFF
>TRBJ2-7|TRBV7-2|TRBD2|NA
TGTGCCAGCAGCCCGCGACTAGCGGGAGCCTACGAGCAGTACTTC
CASSPRLAGAYEQYF
>TRBJ2-3|TRBV19|NA|NA
TGTGCCAGTAGTATCTACCCAGATACGCAGTATTTT
CASSIYPDTQYF
>TRBJ2-1|TRBV6-5|TRBD2|NA
TGTGCCACCTCGTTGGGCGGGGGATCCTACAATGAGCAGTTCTTC
CATSLGGGSYNEQFF
>TRBJ1-5|TRBV6-1|NA|NA
TGTGCCAGCAGTGAAATCCCGGGTAGCAATCAGCCCCAGCATTTT
CASSEIPGSNQPQHF
>TRBJ1-2|TRBV4-3|NA|NA
TGCGCCAGCAGCGGGGCAGGCTATGGCTACACCTTC
CASSGAGYGYTF
>TRBJ1-2|TRBV4-1|TRBD1|NA
TGCGCCAGCAGCCAGACAGGGGGCGCCTATGGCTACACCTTC
CASSQTGGAYGYTF
>TRBJ2-1|TRBV19|NA|few
TGTGCCAGTAGTATCTCGGACGGGACCTACAATGAGCAGTTCTTC
CASSISDGTYNEQFF
>TRBJ2-7|TRBV27|TRBD1|NA
TGTGCCAGCAGTTTTGTATCGGCAGGGGGTATCTACGAGCAGTACTTC
CASSFVSAGGIYEQYF
>TRBJ1-1|TRBV10-3|NA|NA
TGTGCCATCAGTGAGAGGGAGGGTAACACTGAAGCTTTCTTT
CAISEREGNTEAFF
>TRBJ2-3|TRBV29-1|TRBD2|NA
TGCAGCGTTGTTGGAGCTAGCGGGATGGGCGCAGATACGCAGTATTTT
CSVVGASGMGADTQYF
>TRBJ1-2|TRBV4-1|TRBD1|NA
TGCGCCAGCAGCCAAGAGACAGGGGGCGTCTATGGCTACACCTTC
CASSQETGGVYGYTF
>TRBJ2-2|TRBV21-1|NA|NA
TGTGCCAGCAGCAAAGGACCAGGGACCGGGGAGCTGTTTTTT
CASSKGPGTGELFF
>TRBJ1-4|TRBV6-5|NA|NA
TGTGCCAGCAGTTTCAGGGAAGCGGAAAAACTGTTTTTT
CASSFREAEKLFF
>TRBJ1-1|TRBV5-4|NA|once
TGTGCCAGCAGCTTTGGCAGGGATCCTGAAGCTTTCTTT
CASSFGRDPEAFF
>TRBJ2-7|TRBV28|TRBD1|NA
TGTGCCAGCAGGTCCGGGACAGGGACCCCCTACGAGCAGTACTTC
CASRSGTGTPYEQYF
>TRBJ1-1|TRBV27|TRBD1|NA
TGTGCCAGCAGCGGACAGGCGAACACTGAAGCTTTCTTT
CASSGQANTEAFF
>TRBJ1-6|TRBV5-1|NA|NA
TGCGCCAGCAGCACCGGACAATTTCTGTCACCCCTCCACTTT
CASSTGQFLSPLHF
>TRBJ2-1|TRBV4-3|TRBD2|NA
TGCGCCAGCAGCCAAGAATATTGGGGCGGGACTAGCGGGATCAATGAGCAGTTCTTC
CASSQEYWGGTSGINEQFF
>TRBJ1-5|TRBV19|NA|NA
TGTGCCAGTAGTATAACTTTTAGTTTACGCCAGCCCCAGCATTTT
CASSITFSLRQPQHF
>TRBJ2-2|TRBV19|NA|NA
TGTGCCAGTACTTCTCGGCAGCGCACCGGGGAGCTGTTTTTT
CASTSRQRTGELFF
>TRBJ2-4|TRBV9|TRBD2|NA
TGTGCCAGCAGCCAAGGACTAGCGGGAACGGGGGCCAAAAACATTCAGTACTTC
CASSQGLAGTGAKNIQYF
>TRBJ2-5|TRBV5-4|NA|few
TGTGCCAGCAGCTTGCAGGGGGGCCAAGAGACCCAGTACTTC
CASSLQGGQETQYF
>TRBJ1-2|TRBV7-2|NA|NA
TGTGCCAGCAGCTTAGGTTTAAGACGAGGATTCGGCTACACCTTC
CASSLGLRRGFGYTF
>TRBJ2-6|TRBV4-2|TRBD1|NA
TGTGCCAGCAGCCAAAACGGGAAGGGGGCTACTGGGGCCAACGTCCTGACTTTC
CASSQNGKGATGANVLTF
>TRBJ2-6|TRBV4-1|TRBD1|NA
TGCGCCAGCAGCACAGGGGCTGGGGCCAACGTCCTGACTTTC
CASSTGAGANVLTF
>TRBJ2-7|TRBV10-3|TRBD2|NA
TGTGCCATCAGTAGGGGACTAGCGGGAGGATCCGAGCAGTACTTC
CAISRGLAGGSEQYF
>TRBJ2-1|TRBV28|NA|NA
TGTGCCAGCAGTTCAAATCAATTCAGGGCCCAGACCTACAATGAGCAGTTCTTC
CASSSNQFRAQTYNEQFF
>TRBJ2-3|TRBV2|TRBD2|NA
TGTGCCAGCAGCTCCGGACTAGCGGGAGGAGGGGAGCACACAGATACGCAGTATTTT
CASSSGLAGGGEHTDTQYF
>TRBJ2-1|TRBV19|TRBD2|NA
TGTGCCAGTAGTATGCCGGGGGGCAATGAGCAGTTCTTC
CASSMPGGNEQFF
>TRBJ2-3|TRBV25-1|TRBD2|few
TGTGCCAGCACCTCACCGGCGGCGGCGGGAGAGGAGGCAGATACGCAGTATTTT
CASTSPAAAGEEADTQYF
>TRBJ2-6|TRBV18|TRBD2|NA
TGTGCCAGCTCACAAACTAGCGGGACTGGGGCCAACGTCCTGACTTTC
CASSQTSGTGANVLTF
>TRBJ2-2|TRBV28|TRBD1|NA
TGTGCCAGCAGTCCGACAGGGTGGATCACCGGGGAGCTGTTTTTT
CASSPTGWITGELFF
>TRBJ2-3|TRBV7-9|TRBD2|NA
TGTGCCAGCAGTCATAACCTAGCGGGAGGGCCAACAGATACGCAGTATTTT
CASSHNLAGGPTDTQYF
>TRBJ1-2|TRBV27|NA|NA
TGTGCCAGCAGTTCCGGGGGGGGGCAACGCTATGGCTACACCTTC
CASSSGGGQRYGYTF
>TRBJ1-2|TRBV5-8|NA|NA
TGTGCCAGCAGCTTGGGCGGGCAGTTTACTGGCTACACCTTC
CASSLGGQFTGYTF
>TRBJ2-7|TRBV6-5|NA|NA
TGTGCCAGCAGCCAGAACTACGAGCAGTACTTC
CASSQNYEQYF
>TRBJ1-2|TRBV28|TRBD1|NA
TGTGCCAGCACTAACCGGGGACAGACACTCTATGGCTACACCTTC
CASTNRGQTLYGYTF
>TRBJ2-7|TRBV5-1|TRBD1|NA
TGCGCCAGCAGCTCCCCAGGGACAGGGGGTCGGGAGCAGTACTTC
CASSSPGTGGREQYF